There are many counts of the clone carrying this T cell receptor (beta chain). The entry originates in a study of glioma-infiltrating T cells. The length of the CDR3 is 15 residues. V gave up 2 bases and J gave up 12 bases; unmatched junction bases: 7. CDR1 and CDR2 (germline): MNHNY, SVGAGI (reference sequence). Amplification of TCR alpha and beta CDR3 regions from RNA used iRepertoire nested multiplex PCR. Each CDR3 protein gets one entry after TCRdb re-called the multiplex PCR reads with MiXCR. The sample contains around 120,000 distinct CDR3 sequences, about 25% of which appear only once. V is TRBV6-6 and J is TRBJ2-1, with 13 nucleotides matching TRBD2. Sequencing used glioma tissue, nonneoplastic brain tissue, or PBMCs (not recorded which). This TCR derives from a human donor with low-grade glioma or glioblastoma, undergoing nonglioma brain surgery, or in good health (not recorded which). The CDR3 sequence is CASSYGLAGVRRQFF. The CDR3, as DNA: TGTGCCAGCAGTTACGGACTAGCGGGGGTAAGACGGCAGTTCTTC.